The 25 T cell receptor beta chains listed next were all sequenced from one sample in a study of OX40 agonist ivuxolimab in advanced cancers. Clones were sequenced by immunoSEQ multiplex PCR, and TCRdb holds only the in-frame ones, with some missing. The table lists 70,000 or so clones, more than 85% of them singletons. The material was CD4+ or CD8+ T cells sorted from blood, obtained in a trial of the OX40 agonist ivuxolimab. The receptors come from an adult with an advanced solid tumor such as melanoma, head and neck, liver or kidney cancer.

V is TRBV11-2 and J is TRBJ2-3; tentatively, D is TRBD1 or TRBD2 (5 bases each). From germline, CDR1 is SGHAT and CDR2 FQNNGV. Trimming left V 1 base short and J 2 bases short, with 16 bases between. This CDR3 spans 17 amino acids. CDR3 DNA: TGTGCCAGCAGCTTAGCCCGGGACCTTGGATTCACAGATACGCAGTATTTT. Encoded protein: CASSLARDLGFTDTQYF. The full variable domain, rest sourced from reference TRBV11-2 and TRBJ2-3, is EAGVAQSPRYKIIEKRQSVAFWCNPISGHATLYWYQQILGQGPKLLIQFQNNGVVDDSQLPKDRFSAERLKGVDSTLKIQPAKLEDSAVYLCASSLARDLGFTDTQYFGPGTRLTVL.

The chain has TRBV4-3 and TRBJ2-7; no firm D call. CDR1 is LGHNA and CDR2 is YSLEER in the germline V gene. With 3 bases removed from V and 0 bases from J, the gap between germline ends came to 9 bases. The CDR3 covers 14 residues. The CDR3 region has the DNA TGCGCCAGCAGCCAGGGATTCTCCTCCTACGAGCAGTACTTC. It translates to CASSQGFSSYEQYF.

The V call is TRBV12-5, the J call TRBJ1-2; 7 bases are shared with TRBD1. This CDR3 has 16 residues. Germline trimming cut 4 bases from V and 0 bases from J; bases unmatched to any gene: 8. Germline V CDR1 and CDR2: LGHNT, FRNRAP. The CDR3 here is CASGSRTGVTNYGYTF. The CDR3 DNA sequence: TGTGCTAGTGGTTCCAGAACAGGGGTCACTAACTATGGCTACACCTTC.

The CDR3 loop reads CASSYGTGRPYTF. The DNA for the CDR3 is TGTGCCAGCAGTTACGGGACAGGGAGGCCCTACACCTTC. This sequence joins TRBV6-6 and TRBJ1-2; 9 nucleotides align to TRBD1. The V gene's germline CDR1 is MNHNY and CDR2 SVGAGI (reference sequence). The CDR3 is made up of 13 amino acids. J lost 10 bases, V lost 2 bases, and 5 bases had no gene match.

The rearrangement joins TRBV7-9 to TRBJ2-5; 7 bases map to TRBD2. V was pared by 8 bases and J by 5 bases, with 5 bases of the junction left unmatched. CDR3 length: 12 amino acids. From germline, CDR1 is SEHNR and CDR2 FQNEAQ (reference sequence). DNA of the CDR3: TGTGCCAGCCGGGAGGCTTGGGAGACCCAGTACTTC. This sequence encodes CASREAWETQYF.

The chain uses TRBV7-6 and TRBJ2-3, with 10 bases aligning to TRBD1. This CDR3 spans 16 amino acids. After removal of 4 bases from V and 3 bases from J, the junction contained 7 bases not matched to a gene. Looked up from germline, CDR1 is SGHVS and CDR2 is FNYEAQ. As DNA, the CDR3 is TGTGCCAGCAGCTCGGTCGGGACAGGGGAGACAGATACGCAGTATTTT. It specifies CASSSVGTGETDTQYF.

The chain joins TRBV5-5 to TRBJ1-3, with unresolved D. Trimming stripped 2 bases from V and 0 bases from J, with 9 bases between. The V gene's germline CDR1 is SGHKS and CDR2 YYEKEE (reference sequence). CDR3 length: 15 residues. The chain's CDR3 is CASSFGRGSGNTIYF. DNA of the CDR3: TGTGCCAGCAGCTTCGGTCGGGGCTCTGGAAACACCATATATTTT.

CDR3 protein: CASFPGGFANTEAFF. CDR3 nucleotides: TGTGCCAGCTTTCCTGGGGGATTCGCGAACACTGAAGCTTTCTTT. This sequence joins TRBV11-2 and TRBJ1-1; D is possibly TRBD1 (5 bases). The germline V gene has CDR1 SGHAT and CDR2 FQNNGV. This CDR3 spans 15 amino acids. V was clipped by 8 bases and J by 1 base, with 17 bases between them.

The chain joins TRBV7-9 to TRBJ1-2; D possibly corresponds to TRBD1 (5 bases). The germline gives CDR1 SEHNR, CDR2 FQNEAQ (reference sequence). V lost 4 bases and J lost 8, with 8 bases in between. The CDR3 sequence is 11 residues long. CDR3 sequence (DNA): TGTGCCAGCAGCTACACAGGAGGCTACACCTTC. It specifies CASSYTGGYTF. Complete variable domain (other parts from reference TRBV7-9 and TRBJ1-2): DTGVSQNPRHKITKRGQNVTFRCDPISEHNRLYWYRQTLGQGPEFLTYFQNEAQLEKSRLLSDRFSAERPKGSFSTLEIQRTEQGDSAMYLCASSYTGGYTFGSGTRLTVV.

This chain connects TRBV6-5 to TRBJ1-1, with 7 bases fitting TRBD1. Germline lookup yields CDR1 MNHEY and CDR2 SVGAGI. The CDR3 runs to 14 residues. With 5 bases clipped from V and 1 base from J, the junction kept 4 bases outside the gene matches. This CDR3 is CASSISGGNTEAFF. The CDR3 bases are TGTGCCAGCAGTATCTCAGGGGGGAACACTGAAGCTTTCTTT.

In DNA form, the CDR3 reads TGCGCCAGCAGAACCGGGACAGGGGACCCCGTCCTGACTTTC. Its protein product is CASRTGTGDPVLTF. This chain links TRBV5-1 with TRBJ2-6, with 10 bases matching TRBD1. The CDR3 sequence is 14 residues long. Germline V gene sequence: CDR1 SGHRS, CDR2 YFSETQ. J gave up 12 bases and V 5 bases, and 8 bases lay outside the gene matches.

The chain joins TRBV2 to TRBJ1-2, with D perhaps matching TRBD1 (6 bases). CDR3 length: 14 residues. Germline values: CDR1 SNHLY, CDR2 FYNNEI. The ends were cut back, 6 bases at V and 4 bases at J, with 15 bases in the middle. The CDR3 sequence: CASRGTGFFYGYTF. The DNA for the CDR3 is TGTGCCAGCAGGGGAACAGGGTTTTTCTATGGCTACACCTTC.

The chain has TRBV10-2 and TRBJ1-5; D unclear. This CDR3 comprises 18 residues. Germline CDR1 and CDR2: WSHSY and SAAADI. Trimming took off 6 bases at V and 0 bases at J, with 21 bases between the two ends. The CDR3 loop reads CASSPPGAEDYSNQPQHF. The CDR3 DNA reads TGCGCCAGCAGCCCACCGGGTGCAGAGGATTATAGCAATCAGCCCCAGCATTTT.

The table lists this clone with a count of one. V and J are TRBV19 and TRBJ2-7; TRBD2 matches 9 bases. The CDR3 contains 15 residues. The V segment lost 5 bases and the J segment 0 bases; nucleotides outside the gene matches: 5. In germline, CDR1 is LNHDA, CDR2 SQIVND (reference sequence). The chain's CDR3 is CASSSWTSVSYEQYF. CDR3 sequence (DNA): TGTGCCAGTAGTTCCTGGACTAGCGTCTCCTACGAGCAGTACTTC.

The chain employs TRBV13 and TRBJ2-1, with TRBD1 matching over 7 bases. Germline-derived CDR1 and CDR2 are PRHDT and FYEKMQ (reference sequence). Unmatched junction bases numbered 10, after V lost 4 bases and J lost 4 bases. This CDR3 region has 16 residues. The CDR3, as DNA: TGTGCCAGCAGCTCGATAACAGGGGAAGGGTACAATGAGCAGTTCTTC. It yields the protein CASSSITGEGYNEQFF.

This chain connects TRBV18 to TRBJ1-6; no clear D gene. Germline CDR1 reads KGHSH; CDR2 reads LQKENI. The CDR3 contains 14 residues. V was pared by 3 bases and J by 8 bases, with 11 bases between. CDR3 region: CASSPTRIDSPLHF. Written as DNA, the CDR3 is TGTGCCAGCTCACCGACACGGATTGATTCACCCCTCCACTTT. The variable domain in full, with the rest retrieved from reference TRBV18 and TRBJ1-6, is NAGVMQNPRHLVRRRGQEARLRCSPMKGHSHVYWYRQLPEEGLKFMVYLQKENIIDESGMPKERFSAEFPKEGPSILRIQQVVRGDSAAYFCASSPTRIDSPLHFGNGTRLTVT.

The rearrangement links TRBV2 to TRBJ2-7; 9 bases match TRBD2. Germline lookup yields CDR1 SNHLY and CDR2 FYNNEI. The trim removed 6 bases at V and 2 bases at J, leaving 14 bases unmatched. The CDR3 loop spans 17 amino acids. The CDR3 region is CASSQGPSGERTYEQYF. The CDR3 DNA sequence: TGTGCCAGCAGCCAAGGGCCTAGCGGGGAACGAACCTACGAGCAGTACTTC.

This chain joins TRBV30 and TRBJ2-7; a weak D match, TRBD1 (6 bases). The germline V gene encodes CDR1 GTSNPN and CDR2 SVGIG (reference sequence). V was pared by 0 bases and J by 6 bases, with 15 bases between. The CDR3 is made up of 14 amino acids. The chain's CDR3 is CAWSVVRQASEQYF. In DNA, the CDR3 is TGTGCCTGGAGTGTAGTGCGACAGGCTTCCGAGCAGTACTTC.

The V and J genes are TRBV5-1 and TRBJ2-7, with D perhaps being TRBD1 or TRBD2 (5 bases each). Between the trimmed V and J ends, which lost 3 bases and 1 base, there was a span of 11 bases. Germline lookup yields CDR1 SGHRS and CDR2 YFSETQ. The length of the CDR3 is 14 residues. CDR3 sequence: CASSWGTESYEQYF. CDR3 bases: TGCGCCAGCAGCTGGGGGACGGAGTCCTACGAGCAGTACTTC.

The rearrangement uses TRBV14 and TRBJ2-7, with D tentatively TRBD2 (6 bases). This CDR3 contains 13 residues. V dropped 3 bases and J dropped 3 bases, with 9 bases sitting between them. The germline CDR1 and CDR2 sequences are SGHDN and FVKESK. CDR3 in DNA: TGTGCCAGCAGCCACTTGGGGGGCTACGAGCAGTACTTC. Translation: CASSHLGGYEQYF. The whole variable domain, remainder taken from reference TRBV14 and TRBJ2-7, is EAGVTQFPSHSVIEKGQTVTLRCDPISGHDNLYWYRRVMGKEIKFLLHFVKESKQDESGMPNNRFLAERTGGTYSTLKVQPAELEDSGVYFCASSHLGGYEQYFGPGTRLTVT.

The chain recombines TRBV10-1 with TRBJ1-1; perhaps TRBD1 as D (5 bases). The V end lost 5 bases, the J end lost 3 bases, and 13 bases lay between the germline ends. Germline values: CDR1 WNHNN, CDR2 SYGVQD (reference sequence). The CDR3 consists of 14 residues. The CDR3 spells CASSIAGPDTEAFF. In DNA, the CDR3 is TGCGCCAGCAGTATTGCAGGGCCGGACACTGAAGCTTTCTTT.

CDR3 nucleotide sequence: TGTGCCAGCAGTTTGGGGACTAGCGGGTACGGGGAGCTGTTTTTT. It specifies CASSLGTSGYGELFF. This chain joins TRBV27 and TRBJ2-2; 12 nucleotides agree with TRBD2. CDR1 is MNHEY, CDR2 SMNVEV, per germline (reference sequence). The ends lost 3 bases at V and 7 bases at J; junction bases unmatched: 3. The CDR3 length is 15 residues.

V gene TRBV7-9 combines with J gene TRBJ2-7; weak D call: TRBD1 (5 bases). The CDR3 is 17 residues long. CDR1 is SEHNR and CDR2 is FQNEAQ in the germline V gene (reference sequence). V was cut by 1 base and J by 3 bases, with 19 bases left in between. CDR3 bases: TGTGCCAGCAGCTTAGGGGGTATGGGGCAGGGCATCTACGAGCAGTACTTC. It yields the protein CASSLGGMGQGIYEQYF.

The chain joins TRBV5-1 to TRBJ2-7; D gene ambiguous. Trimming left V 3 bases short and J 6 bases short, with 10 bases between. Germline values: CDR1 SGHRS, CDR2 YFSETQ. The CDR3 spans 12 residues. The CDR3 loop is CASSSLSAEQYF. CDR3 coding DNA: TGCGCCAGCAGCTCACTGAGCGCCGAGCAGTACTTC. Full variable domain (outside the CDR3, taken from reference TRBV5-1 and TRBJ2-7): KAGVTQTPRYLIKTRGQQVTLSCSPISGHRSVSWYQQTPGQGLQFLFEYFSETQRNKGNFPGRFSGRQFSNSRSEMNVSTLELGDSALYLCASSSLSAEQYFGPGTRLTVT.

This chain joins TRBV6-5 and TRBJ2-1; D not resolved. The germline V and J ends were trimmed by 5 bases and 10 bases, with 15 bases remaining between them. Germline-derived CDR1 and CDR2 are MNHEY and SVGAGI. The CDR3 runs 13 residues. CDR3 DNA sequence: TGTGCCAGCAGTCGACTCGACTCCCGCGAGCAGTTCTTC. Protein: CASSRLDSREQFF.